The 6 T cell receptor beta chains presented below share a single source sample, sequenced in a study of blood T cell repertoires in COVID-19. Assay used: immunoSEQ multiplex PCR; TCRdb lists only in-frame clones, some missing. The sample comprises fewer than 80,000 clones, more than 85% of which are singletons, and under 1.3% rests with the top ten. Sequencing used peripheral blood. These receptors were collected from a man between 65 and 85 years old with acute or convalescent COVID-19.

This CDR3 is CASSGGGNNQPQHF. The CDR3 nucleotides read TGTGCCAGCAGCGGGGGGGGTAACAATCAGCCCCAGCATTTT. This chain joins TRBV7-6 and TRBJ1-5; D possibly corresponds to TRBD1 (5 bases). V gave up 5 bases and J gave up 3 bases, with 11 bases separating them. From germline, CDR1 is SGHVS and CDR2 FNYEAQ. The CDR3 covers 14 residues.

V is TRBV11-3 and J is TRBJ1-1; D remains ambiguous. V lost 5 bases and J 1 base, leaving 14 bases between the germline ends. Germline V gene lookup returns CDR1 SGHNT and CDR2 YENEEA. This CDR3 spans 15 amino acids. CDR3 residues: CASSPVLTQNTEAFF. CDR3 coding DNA: TGTGCCAGCAGCCCAGTTCTTACACAGAACACTGAAGCTTTCTTT.

This clone was observed once. The chain recombines TRBV7-2 with TRBJ2-7; D is possibly TRBD1 (6 bases). The CDR3 extends over 14 amino acids. Germline CDR1 is SGHTA and CDR2 is FQGNSA. With 5 bases removed from V and 2 bases from J, the gap between germline ends came to 13 bases. The DNA of the CDR3 is TGTGCCAGCAGCGCCAGGGGAATCACCTACGAGCAGTACTTC. It yields the protein CASSARGITYEQYF.

This clone appeared once. The chain recombines TRBV27 with TRBJ2-5; 10 bases align to TRBD2. This CDR3 region has 13 residues. Germline trimming cut 6 bases from V and 5 bases from J; bases unmatched to any gene: 3. The germline CDR1 and CDR2 sequences are MNHEY and SMNVEV (reference sequence). CDR3 region: CASSTSGAETQYF. The CDR3 DNA is TGTGCCAGCAGCACTAGCGGGGCTGAGACCCAGTACTTC.

The V gene is TRBV28, the J gene TRBJ1-1, with D maybe TRBD1 (6 bases). CDR3 length: 15 residues. The germline gives CDR1 MDHEN, CDR2 SYDVKM. V lost 8 bases and J 9 bases, leaving 25 bases between the germline ends. CDR3 sequence reads: CASGTTNTGNSKAFF. The CDR3 DNA sequence: TGTGCCAGCGGAACTACTAATACAGGGAATAGTAAAGCTTTCTTT.

This sequence joins TRBV3-1 (or the pseudogene TRBV3-2) and TRBJ2-1; D perhaps matches TRBD2 (5 bases). The CDR3 contains 17 residues. Germline V gene data show CDR1 as LGHDT and CDR2 as YNNKEL (reference sequence). The V and J ends lost 5 bases and 0 bases respectively, with 17 bases between them. The CDR3 coding sequence is TGTGCCAGCAGCTCCCTATTCTCAGCGGCCTCCTACAATGAGCAGTTCTTC. This gives the protein CASSSLFSAASYNEQFF.